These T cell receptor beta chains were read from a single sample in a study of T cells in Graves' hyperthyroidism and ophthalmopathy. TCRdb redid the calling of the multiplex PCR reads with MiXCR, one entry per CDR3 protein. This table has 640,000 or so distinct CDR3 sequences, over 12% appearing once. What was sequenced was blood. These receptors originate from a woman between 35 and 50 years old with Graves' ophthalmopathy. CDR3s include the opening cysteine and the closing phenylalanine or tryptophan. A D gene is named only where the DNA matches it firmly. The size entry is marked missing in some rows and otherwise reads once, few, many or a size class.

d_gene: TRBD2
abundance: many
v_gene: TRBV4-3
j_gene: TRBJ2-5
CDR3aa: CASSQVMSSGRSGETQYF
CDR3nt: TGCGCCAGCAGCCAAGTTATGAGTAGCGGGAGATCCGGAGAGACCCAGTACTTC

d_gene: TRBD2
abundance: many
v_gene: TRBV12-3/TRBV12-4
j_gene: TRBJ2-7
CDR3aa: CASSFGASGTSPYEQYF
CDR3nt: TGTGCCAGCAGTTTTGGAGCTAGCGGGACGTCACCCTACGAGCAGTACTTC

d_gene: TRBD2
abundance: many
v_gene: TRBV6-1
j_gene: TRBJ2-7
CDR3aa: CASSARLAGEREQYF
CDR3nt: TGTGCCAGCAGTGCAAGACTAGCGGGAGAGAGGGAGCAGTACTTC

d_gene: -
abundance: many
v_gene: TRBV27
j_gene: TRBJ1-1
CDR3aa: CASMTGVNTEAFF
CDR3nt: TGTGCCAGCATGACTGGGGTGAACACTGAAGCTTTCTTT

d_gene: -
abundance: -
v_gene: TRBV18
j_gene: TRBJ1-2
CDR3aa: CASSVNPGTEGGYTF
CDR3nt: TGTGCCAGCTCAGTAAATCCGGGAACGGAGGGGGGCTACACCTTC

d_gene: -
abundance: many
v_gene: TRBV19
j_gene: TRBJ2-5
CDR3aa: CATAFRTHARETQYF
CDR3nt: TGTGCCACCGCTTTCCGGACACACGCAAGGGAGACCCAGTACTTC

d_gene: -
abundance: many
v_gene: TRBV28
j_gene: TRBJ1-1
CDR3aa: CASTENHSWFF
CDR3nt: TGTGCCAGCACCGAGAATCACAGCTGGTTCTTT

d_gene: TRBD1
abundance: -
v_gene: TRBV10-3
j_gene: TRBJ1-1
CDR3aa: CATTGVENTEAFF
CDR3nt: TGTGCCACGACAGGGGTTGAGAACACTGAAGCTTTCTTT

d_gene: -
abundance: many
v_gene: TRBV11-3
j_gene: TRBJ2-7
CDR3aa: CASSPRGAAYEQYF
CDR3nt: TGTGCCAGCAGCCCCCGGGGGGCGGCCTACGAGCAGTACTTC

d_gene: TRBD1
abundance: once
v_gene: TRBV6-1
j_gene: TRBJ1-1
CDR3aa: CASSLGQGVTEAFF
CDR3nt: TGTGCCAGCAGTCTGGGACAGGGGGTTACTGAAGCTTTCTTT

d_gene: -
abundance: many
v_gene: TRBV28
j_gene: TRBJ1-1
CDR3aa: CASSLRPTGMNTEAFF
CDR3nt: TGTGCCAGCAGTTTACGGCCAACAGGGATGAACACTGAAGCTTTCTTT

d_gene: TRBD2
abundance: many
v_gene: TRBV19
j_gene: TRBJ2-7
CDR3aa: CASSNSPGLADEQYF
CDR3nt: TGTGCCAGTAGTAATAGCCCGGGACTAGCGGACGAGCAGTACTTC

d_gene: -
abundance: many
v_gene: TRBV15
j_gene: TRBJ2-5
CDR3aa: CATSGGDGKETQYF
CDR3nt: TGTGCCACCAGCGGGGGAGACGGGAAAGAGACCCAGTACTTC

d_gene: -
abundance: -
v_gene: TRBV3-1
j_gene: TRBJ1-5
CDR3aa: CASSLGNSVSNQPQHF
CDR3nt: TGTGCCAGCAGCCTCGGTAATTCGGTGAGCAATCAGCCCCAGCATTTT

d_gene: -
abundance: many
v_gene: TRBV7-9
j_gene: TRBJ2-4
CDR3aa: CASSLMGALAKNIQYF
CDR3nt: TGTGCCAGCAGCTTAATGGGGGCGCTTGCCAAAAACATTCAGTACTTC

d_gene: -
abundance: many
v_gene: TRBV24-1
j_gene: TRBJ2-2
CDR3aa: CATMGTGHTGELFF
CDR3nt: TGTGCCACCATGGGTACAGGGCACACCGGGGAGCTGTTTTTT

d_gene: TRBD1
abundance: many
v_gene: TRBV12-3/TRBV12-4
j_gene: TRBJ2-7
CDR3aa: CASSSGTGIHEQYF
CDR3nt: TGTGCCAGCAGTTCCGGGACAGGGATCCACGAGCAGTACTTC

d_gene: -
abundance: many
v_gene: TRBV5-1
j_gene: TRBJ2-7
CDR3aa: CASRNTGSEQYF
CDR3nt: TGCGCCAGCAGGAATACAGGGTCCGAGCAGTACTTC

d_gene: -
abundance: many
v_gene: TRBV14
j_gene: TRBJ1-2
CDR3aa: CASSHRQTYGYTF
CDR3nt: TGTGCCAGCAGCCACAGACAGACCTATGGCTACACCTTC

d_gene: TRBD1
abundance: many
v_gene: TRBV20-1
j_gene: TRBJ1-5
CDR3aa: CSAETGGNQPQHF
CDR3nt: TGCAGTGCTGAGACAGGGGGCAATCAGCCCCAGCATTTT

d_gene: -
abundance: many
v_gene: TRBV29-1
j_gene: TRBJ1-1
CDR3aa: CSVGLNTEAFF
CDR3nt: TGCAGCGTTGGGTTGAACACTGAAGCTTTCTTT

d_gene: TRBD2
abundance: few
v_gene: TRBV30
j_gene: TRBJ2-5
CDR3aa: CAWSAGLAGEFETQYF
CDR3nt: TGTGCCTGGAGTGCTGGACTAGCGGGAGAATTTGAGACCCAGTACTTC

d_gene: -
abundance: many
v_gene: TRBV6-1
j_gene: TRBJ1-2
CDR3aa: CASSEGHSGGYTF
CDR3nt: TGTGCCAGCAGTGAGGGTCACTCGGGTGGCTACACCTTC

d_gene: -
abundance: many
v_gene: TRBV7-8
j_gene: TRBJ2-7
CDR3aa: CASSFSLEVHEQYF
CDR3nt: TGTGCCAGCAGCTTTTCACTAGAAGTTCACGAGCAGTACTTC

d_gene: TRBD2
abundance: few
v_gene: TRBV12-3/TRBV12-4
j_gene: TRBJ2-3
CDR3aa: CASRPDSGSTDTQYF
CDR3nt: TGTGCCAGCAGACCTGACAGCGGGAGTACAGATACGCAGTATTTT

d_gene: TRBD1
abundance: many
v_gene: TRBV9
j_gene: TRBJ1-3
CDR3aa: CASSVGGQSFGNTIYF
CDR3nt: TGTGCCAGCAGCGTAGGGGGACAGTCGTTTGGAAACACCATATATTTT

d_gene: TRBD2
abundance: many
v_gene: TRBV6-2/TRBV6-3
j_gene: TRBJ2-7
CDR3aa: CASSHLSSGNGGEQYF
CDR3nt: TGTGCCAGCAGTCATTTATCTAGCGGGAATGGGGGCGAGCAGTACTTC

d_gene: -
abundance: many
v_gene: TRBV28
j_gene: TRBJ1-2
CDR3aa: CASRWTGIYGYTF
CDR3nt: TGTGCCAGCCGATGGACGGGGATCTATGGCTACACCTTC

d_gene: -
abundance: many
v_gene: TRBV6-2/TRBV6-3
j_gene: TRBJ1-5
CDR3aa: CATQRGNRSKQPQHF
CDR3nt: TGTGCCACCCAGCGCGGAAACAGGTCTAAGCAGCCCCAGCATTTT